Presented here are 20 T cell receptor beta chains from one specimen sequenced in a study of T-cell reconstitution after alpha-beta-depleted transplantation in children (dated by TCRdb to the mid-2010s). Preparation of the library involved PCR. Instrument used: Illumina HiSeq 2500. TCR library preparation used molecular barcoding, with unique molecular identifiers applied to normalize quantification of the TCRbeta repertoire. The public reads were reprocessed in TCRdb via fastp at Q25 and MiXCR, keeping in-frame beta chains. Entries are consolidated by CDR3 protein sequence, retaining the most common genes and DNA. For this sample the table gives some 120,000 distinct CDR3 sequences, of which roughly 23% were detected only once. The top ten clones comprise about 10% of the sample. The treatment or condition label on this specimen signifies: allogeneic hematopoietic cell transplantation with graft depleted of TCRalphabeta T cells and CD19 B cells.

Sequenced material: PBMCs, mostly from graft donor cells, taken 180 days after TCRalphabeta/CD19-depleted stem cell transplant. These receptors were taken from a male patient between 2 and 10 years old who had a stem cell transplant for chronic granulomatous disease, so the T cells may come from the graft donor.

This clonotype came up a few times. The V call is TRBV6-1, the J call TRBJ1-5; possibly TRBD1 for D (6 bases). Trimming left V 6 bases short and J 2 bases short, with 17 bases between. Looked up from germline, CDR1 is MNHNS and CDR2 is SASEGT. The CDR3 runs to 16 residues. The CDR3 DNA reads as TGTGCCAGCAGCTCAATGTGGGGGCCTGGCAATCAGCCCCAGCATTTT. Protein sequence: CASSSMWGPGNQPQHF.

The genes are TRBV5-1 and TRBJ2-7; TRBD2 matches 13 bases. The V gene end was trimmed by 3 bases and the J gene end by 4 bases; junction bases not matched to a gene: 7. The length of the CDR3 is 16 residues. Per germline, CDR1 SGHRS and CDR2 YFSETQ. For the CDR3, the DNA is TGCGCCAGCAGCTCACGACTAGCGGGAGGCCTGTACGAGCAGTACTTC. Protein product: CASSSRLAGGLYEQYF. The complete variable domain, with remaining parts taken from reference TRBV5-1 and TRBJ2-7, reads KAGVTQTPRYLIKTRGQQVTLSCSPISGHRSVSWYQQTPGQGLQFLFEYFSETQRNKGNFPGRFSGRQFSNSRSEMNVSTLELGDSALYLCASSSRLAGGLYEQYFGPGTRLTVT.

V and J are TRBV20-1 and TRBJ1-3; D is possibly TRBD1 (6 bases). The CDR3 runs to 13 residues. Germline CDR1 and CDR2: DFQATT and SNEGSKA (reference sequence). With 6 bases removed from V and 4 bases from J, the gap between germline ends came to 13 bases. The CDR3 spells CSAAGEYGNTIYF. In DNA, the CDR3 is TGCAGTGCAGCAGGGGAGTACGGAAACACCATATATTTT.

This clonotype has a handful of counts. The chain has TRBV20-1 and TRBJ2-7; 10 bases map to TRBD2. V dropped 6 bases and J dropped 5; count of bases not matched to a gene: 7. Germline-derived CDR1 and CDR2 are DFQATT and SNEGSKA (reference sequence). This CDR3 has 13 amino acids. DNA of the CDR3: TGCAGTGCCACCGGGACTAGCGTGCACGAGCAGTACTTC. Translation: CSATGTSVHEQYF.

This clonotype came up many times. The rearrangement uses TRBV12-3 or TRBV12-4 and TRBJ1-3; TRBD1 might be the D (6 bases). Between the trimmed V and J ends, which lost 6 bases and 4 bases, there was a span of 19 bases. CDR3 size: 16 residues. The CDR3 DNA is TGTGCCAGCAGCCTGATACAGGGTTCATCCGGAAACACCATATATTTT. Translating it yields CASSLIQGSSGNTIYF.

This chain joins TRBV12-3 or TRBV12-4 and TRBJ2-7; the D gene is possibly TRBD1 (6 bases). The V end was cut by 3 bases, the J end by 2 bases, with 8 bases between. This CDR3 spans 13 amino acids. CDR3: CASSFAGAYEQYF. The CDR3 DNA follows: TGTGCCAGCAGTTTTGCAGGGGCCTACGAGCAGTACTTC.

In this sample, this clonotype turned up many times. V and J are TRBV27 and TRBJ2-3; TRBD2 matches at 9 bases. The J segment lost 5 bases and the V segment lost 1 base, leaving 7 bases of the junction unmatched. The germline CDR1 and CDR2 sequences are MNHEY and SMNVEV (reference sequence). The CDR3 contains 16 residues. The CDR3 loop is CASSLYGTSWEDTQYF. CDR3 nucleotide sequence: TGTGCCAGCAGTTTATACGGGACTAGCTGGGAAGATACGCAGTATTTT.

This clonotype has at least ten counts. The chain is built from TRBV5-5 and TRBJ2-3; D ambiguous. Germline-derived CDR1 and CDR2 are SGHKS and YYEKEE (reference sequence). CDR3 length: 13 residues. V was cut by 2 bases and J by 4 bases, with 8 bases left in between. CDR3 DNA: TGTGCCAGCAGCTTTAGCCTGGCAGATACGCAGTATTTT. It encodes CASSFSLADTQYF.

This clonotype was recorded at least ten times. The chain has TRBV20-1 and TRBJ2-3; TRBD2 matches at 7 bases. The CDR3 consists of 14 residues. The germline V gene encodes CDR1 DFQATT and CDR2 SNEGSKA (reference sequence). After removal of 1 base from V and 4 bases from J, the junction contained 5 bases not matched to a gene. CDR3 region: CSARAAAGSDTQYF. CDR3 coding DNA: TGCAGTGCTAGAGCAGCAGCGGGATCAGATACGCAGTATTTT.

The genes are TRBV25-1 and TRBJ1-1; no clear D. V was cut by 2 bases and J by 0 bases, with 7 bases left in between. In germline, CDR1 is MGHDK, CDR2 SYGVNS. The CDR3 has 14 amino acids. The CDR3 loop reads CASSEPRLNTEAFF. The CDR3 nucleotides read TGTGCCAGCAGTGAACCCAGACTGAACACTGAAGCTTTCTTT.

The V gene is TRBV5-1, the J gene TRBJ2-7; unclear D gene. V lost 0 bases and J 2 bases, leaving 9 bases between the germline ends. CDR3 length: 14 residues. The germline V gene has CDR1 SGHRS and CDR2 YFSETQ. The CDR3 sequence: CASSLVDPAYEQYF. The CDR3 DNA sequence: TGCGCCAGCAGCTTGGTCGACCCAGCCTACGAGCAGTACTTC.

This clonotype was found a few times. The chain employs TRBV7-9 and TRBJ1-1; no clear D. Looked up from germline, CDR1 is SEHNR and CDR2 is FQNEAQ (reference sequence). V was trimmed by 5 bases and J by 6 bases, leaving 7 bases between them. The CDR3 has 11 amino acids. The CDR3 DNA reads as TGTGCCAGCAGCCCTAGTTCTGAAGCTTTCTTT. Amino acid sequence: CASSPSSEAFF.

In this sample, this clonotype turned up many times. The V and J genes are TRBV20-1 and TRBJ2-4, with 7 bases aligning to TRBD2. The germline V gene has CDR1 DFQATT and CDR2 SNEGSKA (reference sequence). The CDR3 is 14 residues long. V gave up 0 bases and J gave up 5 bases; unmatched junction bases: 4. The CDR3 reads CSARDPRGENIQYF. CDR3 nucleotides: TGCAGTGCTAGAGACCCTCGGGGGGAAAACATTCAGTACTTC.

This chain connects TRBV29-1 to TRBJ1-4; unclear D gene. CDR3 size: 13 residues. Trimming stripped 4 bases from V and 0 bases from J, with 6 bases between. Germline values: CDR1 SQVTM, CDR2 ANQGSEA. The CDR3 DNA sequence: TGCAGCGTTGGTCAGGCAACTAATGAAAAACTGTTTTTT. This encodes CSVGQATNEKLFF. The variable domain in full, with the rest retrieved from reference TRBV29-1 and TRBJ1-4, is SAVISQKPSRDICQRGTSLTIQCQVDSQVTMMFWYRQQPGQSLTLIATANQGSEATYESGFVIDKFPISRPNLTFSTLTVSNMSPEDSSIYLCSVGQATNEKLFFGSGTQLSVL.

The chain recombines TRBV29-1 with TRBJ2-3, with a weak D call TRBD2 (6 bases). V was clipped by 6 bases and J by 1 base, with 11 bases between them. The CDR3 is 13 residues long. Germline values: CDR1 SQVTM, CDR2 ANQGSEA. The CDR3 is CSVRPGGTDTQYF. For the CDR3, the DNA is TGCAGCGTCCGACCGGGGGGCACAGATACGCAGTATTTT.

DNA of the CDR3: TGTGCCAGCAGTTTAGGGCGTCTAGCGGGAATAACCTACGAGCAGTACTTC. It translates to CASSLGRLAGITYEQYF. V usage is TRBV12-3 or TRBV12-4 and J usage is TRBJ2-7; the match to TRBD2 covers 9 bases. This CDR3 spans 17 amino acids. The ends lost 1 base at V and 2 bases at J; junction bases unmatched: 9.

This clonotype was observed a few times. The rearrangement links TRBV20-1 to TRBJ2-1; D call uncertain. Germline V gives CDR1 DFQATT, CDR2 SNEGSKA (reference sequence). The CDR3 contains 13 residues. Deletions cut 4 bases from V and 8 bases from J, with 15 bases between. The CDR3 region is CSATDTTHHEQFF. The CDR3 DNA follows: TGCAGTGCTACAGACACGACACACCATGAGCAGTTCTTC.

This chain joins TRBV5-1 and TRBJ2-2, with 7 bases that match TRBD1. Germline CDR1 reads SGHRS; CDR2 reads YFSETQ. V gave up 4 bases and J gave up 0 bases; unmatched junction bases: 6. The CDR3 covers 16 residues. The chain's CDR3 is CASSRLGGANTGELFF. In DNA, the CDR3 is TGCGCCAGCAGCCGCCTAGGGGGCGCGAACACCGGGGAGCTGTTTTTT. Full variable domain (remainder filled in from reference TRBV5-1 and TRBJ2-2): KAGVTQTPRYLIKTRGQQVTLSCSPISGHRSVSWYQQTPGQGLQFLFEYFSETQRNKGNFPGRFSGRQFSNSRSEMNVSTLELGDSALYLCASSRLGGANTGELFFGEGSRLTVL.

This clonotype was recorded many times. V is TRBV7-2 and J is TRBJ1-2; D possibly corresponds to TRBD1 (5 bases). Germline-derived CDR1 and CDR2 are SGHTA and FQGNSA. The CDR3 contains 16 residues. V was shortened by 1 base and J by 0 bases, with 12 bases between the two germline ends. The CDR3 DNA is TGTGCCAGCAGCTTAGATGGGGGAATTTCTAACTATGGCTACACCTTC. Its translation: CASSLDGGISNYGYTF. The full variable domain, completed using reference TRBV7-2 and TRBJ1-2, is GAGVSQSPSNKVTEKGKDVELRCDPISGHTALYWYRQSLGQGLEFLIYFQGNSAPDKSGLPSDRFSAERTGGSVSTLTIQRTQQEDSAVYLCASSLDGGISNYGYTFGSGTRLTVV.

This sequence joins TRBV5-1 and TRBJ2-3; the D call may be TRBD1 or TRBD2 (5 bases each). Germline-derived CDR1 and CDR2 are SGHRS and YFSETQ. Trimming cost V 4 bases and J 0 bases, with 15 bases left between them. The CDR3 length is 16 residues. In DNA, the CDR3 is TGCGCCAGCAGCAGGTTGGGACGGATTAGCACAGATACGCAGTATTTT. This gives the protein CASSRLGRISTDTQYF.